These 20 T cell receptor beta chains were all obtained from the same sample, sequenced in a study of T cell repertoires in cytomegalovirus infection. No antigens are known for them. One entry per CDR3 protein results from TCRdb running MiXCR on the reads. The top ten clones hold around 68% of a sample with around 95,000 distinct CDR3 sequences, approximately 32% of them seen once. The material sequenced was CD8+ T cells from cultured PBMCs, taken from culture after CMV antigen stimulation. The receptors were gathered from a human donor in good health (CMV status not recorded). Some clones in this sample may be carry-over from other donors' samples.

CDR3 nucleotides: TGTGCCACCTCTAAATCAGTGGCCCAAGAGACCCAGTACTTC. Its translation is CATSKSVAQETQYF. The chain uses TRBV6-5 and TRBJ2-5, with D unclear. CDR1 and CDR2 (germline): MNHEY, SVGAGI. The V gene lost 10 bases and the J gene lost 1 base, with 16 bases spanning the gap. This CDR3 contains 14 residues.

The gene calls are TRBV11-2 and TRBJ2-5, with 9 bases fitting TRBD2. Germline V gene data show CDR1 as SGHAT and CDR2 as FQNNGV. Losses at the gene ends were 4 bases for V and 5 bases for J; bases not matched to a gene: 5. CDR3 length: 14 amino acids. The CDR3 protein is CASSSGLARETQYF. The CDR3 DNA follows: TGTGCCAGCAGCTCCGGACTAGCGCGTGAGACCCAGTACTTC.

This chain links TRBV6-2 or TRBV6-3 with TRBJ1-5; D uncertain. CDR3 length equals 16 residues. V lost 0 bases and J 0 bases, leaving 9 bases between the germline ends. Germline CDR1 MNHEY, CDR2 SVGEGT. The CDR3 loop reads CASSYSLGDSNQPQHF. The DNA for the CDR3 is TGTGCCAGCAGTTACTCGCTGGGAGATAGCAATCAGCCCCAGCATTTT.

This chain uses TRBV4-1 with TRBJ2-1; D not resolved. Germline V gene sequence: CDR1 MGHRA, CDR2 YSYEKL. The ends were cut back, 0 bases at V and 5 bases at J, with 17 bases in the middle. There are 17 residues in the CDR3. The CDR3 loop is CASSQDRAPLCDNEQFF. The CDR3 DNA follows: TGCGCCAGCAGCCAAGATAGAGCTCCGCTCTGCGACAATGAGCAGTTCTTC.

V gene TRBV19 combines with J gene TRBJ2-7, with 11 bases aligning to TRBD2. Germline-derived CDR1 and CDR2 are LNHDA and SQIVND (reference sequence). This CDR3 contains 16 residues. The junction had 6 bases not matched to a gene; V was cut back by 3 bases and J by 2 bases. The DNA for the CDR3 is TGTGCCAGTAGTATTCTAGCGGGGGGAACAACCTACGAGCAGTACTTC. The encoded protein is CASSILAGGTTYEQYF.

Details on this clonotype: With a much larger clone just one base away, this may be a read error. The chain links TRBV7-2 to TRBJ2-1; 8 nucleotides agree with TRBD2. The CDR3 is 16 residues long. Looked up from germline, CDR1 is SGHTA and CDR2 is FQGNSA. The DNA for the CDR3 is TGTGCCAACAGCTCGGGGACTAGAGGGGGGTTAGATGAGCAGTTCTTC. Encoded protein: CANSSGTRGGLDEQFF.

The chain recombines TRBV5-6 with TRBJ2-5; 8 bases are a match to TRBD2. With V trimmed by 4 bases and J by 5 bases, 4 bases remained unmatched. CDR1 is SGHDT and CDR2 is YYEEEE in the germline V gene. The CDR3 extends over 13 amino acids. The CDR3 here is CASSTLAGETQYF. The CDR3 DNA reads TGTGCCAGCAGCACCTTAGCGGGGGAGACCCAGTACTTC.

J is TRBJ2-1 and V is TRBV19; TRBD1 matches at 7 bases. The CDR3 sequence is 13 residues long. Germline V gene data show CDR1 as LNHDA and CDR2 as SQIVND (reference sequence). Trimming cost V 9 bases and J 1 base; bases outside gene matches: 3. CDR3 DNA: TGTGCCAGCGGGACAGCATCCTACAATGAGCAGTTCTTC. This encodes CASGTASYNEQFF. The full variable domain, rest sourced from reference TRBV19 and TRBJ2-1, is DGGITQSPKYLFRKEGQNVTLSCEQNLNHDAMYWYRQDPGQGLRLIYYSQIVNDFQKGDIAEGYSVSREKKESFPLTVTSAQKNPTAFYLCASGTASYNEQFFGPGTRLTVL.

J is TRBJ2-2 and V is TRBV14; D may be TRBD2 (7 bases). V was pared by 3 bases and J by 0 bases, with 14 bases between. This CDR3 has 17 residues. CDR1 and CDR2 from the germline V gene are SGHDN and FVKESK. The CDR3 DNA reads TGTGCCAGCAGCCACGTCGCGGGGGCCGCGAACACCGGGGAGCTGTTTTTT. This codes for CASSHVAGAANTGELFF.

In its sample, this clonotype was seen many times. V and J are TRBV12-3 or TRBV12-4 and TRBJ1-1; 8 nucleotides agree with TRBD1. CDR3 size: 15 residues. V was pared by 5 bases and J by 6 bases, with 11 bases of the junction left unmatched. The DNA for the CDR3 is TGTGCCAGCAGTCTATTCGACAGGGGTGAAGCTGAAGCTTTCTTT. Translated, it gives CASSLFDRGEAEAFF.

This clonotype has a handful of counts. As DNA, the CDR3 is TGTGCCAGCAGTTTAGAGCGCGGGAGGGACACTGAAGCTTTCTTT. Amino acid sequence: CASSLERGRDTEAFF. The rearrangement uses TRBV12-3 or TRBV12-4 and TRBJ1-1; unclear D gene. With 1 base removed from V and 3 bases from J, the gap between germline ends came to 12 bases. This CDR3 region has 15 residues.

This clonotype has at least ten counts. V is TRBV12-3 or TRBV12-4 and J is TRBJ2-1; 7 nucleotides align to TRBD2. The CDR3 has 14 residues. The V and J ends lost 5 bases and 8 bases, in that order; junction bases with no gene match: 9. The DNA for the CDR3 is TGTGCCAGCAGTCCTCTCCTAGCGGTCCATGAGCAGTTCTTC. Translating it yields CASSPLLAVHEQFF.

This clonotype was counted a few times. V is TRBV27 and J is TRBJ2-7, with a possible D match to TRBD1 (6 bases). Germline V CDR1 and CDR2: MNHEY, SMNVEV (reference sequence). This CDR3 region has 15 residues. V lost 5 bases and J lost 3, with 17 bases in between. CDR3: CASSPLMGADYEQYF. The CDR3, as DNA: TGTGCCAGCAGTCCCCTTATGGGGGCAGACTACGAGCAGTACTTC.

This chain joins TRBV10-3 and TRBJ1-1; D unclear. The V end lost 3 bases, the J end lost 0 bases, and 14 bases lay between the germline ends. The CDR3 spans 16 residues. The germline V gene has CDR1 ENHRY and CDR2 SYGVKD. The CDR3 sequence is CAISDVTAPMNTEAFF. The CDR3 nucleotides read TGTGCCATCAGTGATGTTACAGCCCCGATGAACACTGAAGCTTTCTTT.

The chain combines TRBV20-1 with TRBJ2-7; 12 bases line up with TRBD2. The length of the CDR3 is 15 residues. In germline, CDR1 is DFQATT, CDR2 SNEGSKA (reference sequence). V shed 0 bases and J 5 bases; nucleotides not matched to a gene: 5. The CDR3 sequence is CSARDLAGGQNEQYF. CDR3 DNA: TGCAGTGCTAGAGACCTAGCGGGGGGGCAGAACGAGCAGTACTTC.

V gene TRBV2 combines with J gene TRBJ2-7, with 8 positions matching TRBD1. Unmatched junction bases numbered 7, after V lost 7 bases and J lost 5 bases. The CDR3 contains 13 residues. CDR1 and CDR2 (germline): SNHLY, FYNNEI. The CDR3 DNA is TGTGCCAGCATCGGGACAGGCGGGGACGAGCAGTACTTC. Amino acid sequence: CASIGTGGDEQYF.

This clonotype was detected a few times. V and J are TRBV6-1 and TRBJ2-7; TRBD2 agrees at 7 bases. This CDR3 region has 15 residues. J was trimmed by 2 bases and V by 3 bases; bases with no gene match: 7. CDR1 and CDR2 from the germline V gene are MNHNS and SASEGT. The CDR3 nucleotides are TGTGCCAGCAGTGACCTCCTCGGGGGGACCTACGAGCAGTACTTC. Translated: CASSDLLGGTYEQYF.

This clonotype was seen ten or more times. V and J are TRBV7-2 and TRBJ2-5; 8 nucleotides agree with TRBD2. V lost 5 bases, J lost 5 bases, and 10 bases stayed unmatched. There are 15 residues in the CDR3. Germline loops: CDR1 SGHTA, CDR2 FQGNSA. The CDR3 DNA reads TGTGCCAGCAGCCTCACTAGCGGCTCTTGGGAGACCCAGTACTTC. This codes for CASSLTSGSWETQYF.

V is TRBV7-2 and J is TRBJ1-2, with 8 bases that match TRBD1. The CDR3 is 13 residues long. Looked up from germline, CDR1 is SGHTA and CDR2 is FQGNSA. The J segment lost 7 bases and the V segment lost 5 bases, leaving 6 bases of the junction unmatched. The CDR3: CASSVTGGGGYTF. The DNA of the CDR3 is TGTGCCAGCAGCGTAACAGGGGGAGGTGGCTACACCTTC.

The chain employs TRBV6-7 and TRBJ2-1; D is ambiguous. TRBV6-7 is an ORF for which the function is uncertain. The CDR3 consists of 16 residues. Trimming took off 0 bases at V and 0 bases at J, with 9 bases between the two ends. The CDR3 DNA is TGTGCCAGCAGTTACTCTACGGAAGCCTCCTACAATGAGCAGTTCTTC. Protein product: CASSYSTEASYNEQFF.